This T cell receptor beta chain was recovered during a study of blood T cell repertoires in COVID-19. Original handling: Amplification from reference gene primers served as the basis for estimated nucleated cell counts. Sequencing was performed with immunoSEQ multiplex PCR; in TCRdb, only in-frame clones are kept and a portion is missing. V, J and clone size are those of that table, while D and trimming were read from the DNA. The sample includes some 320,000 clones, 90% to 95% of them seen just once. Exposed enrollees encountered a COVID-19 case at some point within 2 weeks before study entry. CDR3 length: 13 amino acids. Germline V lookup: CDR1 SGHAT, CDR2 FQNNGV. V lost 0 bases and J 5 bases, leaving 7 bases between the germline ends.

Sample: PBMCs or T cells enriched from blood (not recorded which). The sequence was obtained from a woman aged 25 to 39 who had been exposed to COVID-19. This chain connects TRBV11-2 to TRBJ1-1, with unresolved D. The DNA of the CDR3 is TGTGCCAGCAGCTTAGATCGGGAGACTGAAGCTTTCTTT. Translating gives CASSLDRETEAFF.